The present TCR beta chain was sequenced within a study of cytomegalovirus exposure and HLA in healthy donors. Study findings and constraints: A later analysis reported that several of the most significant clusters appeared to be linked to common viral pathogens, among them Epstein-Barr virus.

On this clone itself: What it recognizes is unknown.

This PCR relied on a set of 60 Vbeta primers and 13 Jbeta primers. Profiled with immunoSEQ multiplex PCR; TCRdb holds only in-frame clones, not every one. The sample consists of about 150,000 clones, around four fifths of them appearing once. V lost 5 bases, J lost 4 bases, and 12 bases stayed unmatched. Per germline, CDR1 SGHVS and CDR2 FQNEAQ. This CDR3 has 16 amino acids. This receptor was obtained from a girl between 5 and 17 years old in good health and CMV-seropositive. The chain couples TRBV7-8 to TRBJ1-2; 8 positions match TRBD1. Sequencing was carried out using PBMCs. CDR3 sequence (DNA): TGTGCCAGCAGCATAGAACAGGGGGGTAACTTCTATGGCTACACCTTC. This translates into CASSIEQGGNFYGYTF.